This entry is about one T cell receptor beta chain. Looked up from germline, CDR1 is SQVTM and CDR2 is ANQGSEA. CDR3 size: 13 residues. V lost 4 bases to trimming and J lost 5 bases, with 14 bases between them. One entry per CDR3 protein, called by TCRdb with MiXCR from the RT-PCR reads. The sample yields hundreds of thousands of distinct CDR3 sequences, more than 13% seen once. V usage is TRBV29-1 and J usage is TRBJ2-5, with D tentatively TRBD1 or TRBD2 (5 bases each). The clonotype was recovered from a female donor in good health, serving as a healthy control. Sequencing used memory CD4+ T cells from blood. CDR3 DNA: TGCAGCGTTGTAAGGGACGCCCTCGAGACCCAGTACTTC. Translated: CSVVRDALETQYF.